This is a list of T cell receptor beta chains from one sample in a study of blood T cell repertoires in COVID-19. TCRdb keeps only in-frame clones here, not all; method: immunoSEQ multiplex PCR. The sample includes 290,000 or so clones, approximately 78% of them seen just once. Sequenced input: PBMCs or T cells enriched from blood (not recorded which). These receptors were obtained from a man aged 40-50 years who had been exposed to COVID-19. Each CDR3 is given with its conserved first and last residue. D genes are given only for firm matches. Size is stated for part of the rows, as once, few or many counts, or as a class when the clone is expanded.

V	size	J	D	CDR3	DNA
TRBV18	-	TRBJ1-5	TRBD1	CASSPGRGKDQPQHF	TGTGCCAGCTCACCCGGCAGGGGGAAGGATCAGCCCCAGCATTTT
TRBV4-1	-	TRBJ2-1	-	CASSWGAEVNNEQFF	TGCGCCAGCAGTTGGGGAGCGGAGGTAAACAATGAGCAGTTCTTC
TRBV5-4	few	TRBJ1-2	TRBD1	CASSLGQGSNYGYTF	TGTGCCAGCAGCCTCGGACAGGGTAGTAACTATGGCTACACCTTC
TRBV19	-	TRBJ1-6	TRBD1	CASSITILGQGASRPLHF	TGTGCCAGTAGTATTACCATTCTCGGACAGGGAGCCTCCCGACCCCTCCACTTT
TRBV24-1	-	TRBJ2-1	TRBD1	CATSEQGQGGDNEQFF	TGTGCCACCAGTGAACAGGGACAGGGAGGGGACAATGAGCAGTTCTTC
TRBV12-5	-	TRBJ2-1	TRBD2	CASGPSGRAENEQFF	TGTGCTAGTGGTCCGAGCGGGAGGGCCGAGAATGAGCAGTTCTTC
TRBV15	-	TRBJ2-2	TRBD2	CATSRDRLAGGDGELFF	TGTGCCACCAGCAGAGATCGACTAGCGGGAGGTGACGGGGAGCTGTTTTTT
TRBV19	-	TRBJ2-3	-	CASRLTDTQYF	TGTGCCAGTAGACTCACAGATACGCAGTATTTT
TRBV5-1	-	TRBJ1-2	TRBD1	CASSPGAGGGYTF	TGCGCCAGCAGCCCCGGGGCAGGGGGCGGCTACACCTTC
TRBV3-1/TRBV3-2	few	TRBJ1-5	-	CASSQGGQPQHF	TGTGCCAGCAGCCAAGGAGGTCAGCCCCAGCATTTT
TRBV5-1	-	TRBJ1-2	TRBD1	CASSLSGQGGSGYTF	TGCGCCAGCAGCTTGTCGGGACAGGGGGGTTCTGGCTACACCTTC
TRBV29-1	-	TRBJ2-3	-	CSVVWQWPLGRFTDTQYF	TGCAGCGTTGTGTGGCAGTGGCCTCTTGGGAGGTTCACAGATACGCAGTATTTT
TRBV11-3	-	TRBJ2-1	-	CASSKGNEQFF	TGTGCCAGCAGCAAGGGGAATGAGCAGTTCTTC
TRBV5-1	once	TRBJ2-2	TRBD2	CASSTGLVKRANTGELFF	TGCGCCAGCAGCACGGGACTAGTCAAACGAGCGAACACCGGGGAGCTGTTTTTT
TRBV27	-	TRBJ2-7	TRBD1	CASGFWDRGLSEQYF	TGTGCCAGCGGATTCTGGGACAGGGGGCTTTCAGAGCAGTACTTC
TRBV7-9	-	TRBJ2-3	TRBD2	CASSPQRTSSTDTQYF	TGTGCCAGCAGCCCTCAAAGGACTAGCAGCACAGATACGCAGTATTTT
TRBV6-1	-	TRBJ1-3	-	CASSDFLSGNTIYF	TGTGCCAGCAGTGATTTTCTCTCTGGAAACACCATATATTTT
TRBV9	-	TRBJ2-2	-	CASSSSNRWTGELFF	TGTGCCAGCAGCTCCTCGAACAGGTGGACCGGGGAGCTGTTTTTT
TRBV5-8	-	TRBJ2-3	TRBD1	CASSPRQGAQETQYF	TGTGCCAGCAGCCCCAGACAGGGAGCCCAAGAAACGCAGTATTTT
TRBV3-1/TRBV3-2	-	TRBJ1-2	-	CASSQDAQALKGYTF	TGTGCCAGCAGCCAAGACGCACAGGCCCTGAAAGGCTACACCTTC
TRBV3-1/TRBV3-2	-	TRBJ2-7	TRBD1	CASSQFGTGGYEQYF	TGTGCCAGCAGCCAATTTGGGACAGGGGGCTACGAGCAGTACTTC
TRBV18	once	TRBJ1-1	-	CASQAREDPNTEAFF	TGTGCCAGTCAGGCCAGGGAGGACCCGAACACTGAAGCTTTCTTT
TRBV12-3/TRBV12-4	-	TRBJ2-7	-	CASSLARYEQYF	TGTGCCAGCAGTTTAGCGCGGTACGAGCAGTACTTC
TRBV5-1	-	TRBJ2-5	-	CASSFDSFQETQYF	TGCGCCAGCAGCTTTGACAGCTTCCAAGAGACCCAGTACTTC
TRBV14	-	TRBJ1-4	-	CASSLRAAGNEKLFF	TGTGCCAGCAGCCTCAGGGCGGCCGGGAATGAAAAACTGTTTTTT
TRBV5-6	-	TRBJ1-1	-	CASSLISGRSEAFF	TGTGCCAGCAGCTTGATCAGCGGTCGATCTGAAGCTTTCTTT
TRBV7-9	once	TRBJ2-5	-	CASSLLPGETQYF	TGTGCCAGCAGCTTACTCCCGGGGGAGACCCAGTACTTC
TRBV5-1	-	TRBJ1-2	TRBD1	CASSPRAQGGGYYGYTF	TGCGCCAGCAGCCCCCGTGCTCAGGGGGGTGGGTACTATGGCTACACCTTC
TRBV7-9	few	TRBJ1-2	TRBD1	CASSFSGGEGYTF	TGTGCCAGCAGCTTTTCAGGGGGAGAGGGCTACACCTTC
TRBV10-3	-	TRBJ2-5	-	CAISEGGGRRETQYF	TGTGCCATCAGTGAGGGGGGAGGCCGGCGAGAGACCCAGTACTTC
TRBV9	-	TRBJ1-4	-	CASSPDPGALGEKLFF	TGTGCCAGCAGCCCGGACCCTGGGGCCCTTGGAGAAAAACTGTTTTTT
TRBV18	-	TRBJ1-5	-	CASSPRSGEPQHF	TGTGCCAGCTCACCACGGTCGGGGGAACCCCAGCATTTT
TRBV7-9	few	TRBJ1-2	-	CASSLVTDNYGYTF	TGTGCCAGCAGCTTAGTAACAGACAACTATGGCTACACCTTC
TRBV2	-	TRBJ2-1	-	CATNPAGWVGNEQFF	TGTGCCACCAACCCCGCGGGCTGGGTGGGCAATGAGCAGTTCTTC
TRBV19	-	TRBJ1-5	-	CASQGGSSNQPQHF	TGTGCCAGTCAGGGTGGGTCTTCCAATCAGCCCCAGCATTTT